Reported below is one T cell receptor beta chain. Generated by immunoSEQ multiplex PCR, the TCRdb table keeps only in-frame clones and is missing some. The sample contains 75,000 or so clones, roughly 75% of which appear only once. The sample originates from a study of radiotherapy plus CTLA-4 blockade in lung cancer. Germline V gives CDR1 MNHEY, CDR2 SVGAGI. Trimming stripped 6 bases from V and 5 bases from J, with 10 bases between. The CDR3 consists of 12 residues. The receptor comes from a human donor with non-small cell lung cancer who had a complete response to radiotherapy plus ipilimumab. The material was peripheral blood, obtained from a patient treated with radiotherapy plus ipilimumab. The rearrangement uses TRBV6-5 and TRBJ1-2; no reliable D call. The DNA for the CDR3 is TGTGCCAGCAGGTCCAACAGTTATGGCTACACCTTC. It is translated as CASRSNSYGYTF.